This T cell receptor beta chain was sequenced during a study of blood T cell repertoires in COVID-19. Participant-given clinical history determined each cohort assignment. Original data processing: Using reference gene primer amplification, nucleated cell counts were estimated. Sequencing used immunoSEQ multiplex PCR; TCRdb keeps in-frame clones, though not all of them. V and J calls and clone size are copied from that table; D and trimming were computed from the DNA. The table lists fewer than 250,000 clones, more than 85% of them singletons. Trimming took off 2 bases at V and 1 base at J, with 9 bases between the two ends. The germline CDR1 and CDR2 sequences are LNHDA and SQIVND (reference sequence). This CDR3 contains 15 residues.

The sequence was collected from a woman aged 40 to 55 in a cohort exposed to, infected with or recovered from COVID-19 (not recorded which). The sequencing input was PBMCs or T cells enriched from blood (not recorded which). The chain has TRBV19 and TRBJ1-5, with TRBD1 as a possible D gene (6 bases). CDR3 bases: TGTGCCAGTAGTATAACCCAGGGGAGCAATCAGCCCCAGCATTTT. It yields the protein CASSITQGSNQPQHF.